These 15 T cell receptor beta chains share one sample of origin, sequenced in a study of T cell changes during pregnancy in multiple sclerosis. Profiling relied on immunoSEQ multiplex PCR, and the TCRdb table lists in-frame clones only, not all of them. The sample lists roughly 29,000 clones; approximately 88% were seen once. Here the sequenced sample was CD8+ T cells from peripheral blood mononuclear cells, taken before pregnancy. Receptors were obtained from a female donor with multiple sclerosis, enrolled in a pregnancy study.

V and J are TRBV27 and TRBJ1-1, with D tentatively TRBD1 (6 bases). With 2 bases removed from V and 7 bases from J, the gap between germline ends came to 11 bases. There are 13 residues in the CDR3. Germline values: CDR1 MNHEY, CDR2 SMNVEV (reference sequence). The DNA of the CDR3 is TGTGCCAGCAGTTTAAAGGGGGTCGGTGAAGCTTTCTTT. This encodes CASSLKGVGEAFF.

The V gene is TRBV7-8, the J gene TRBJ1-5; D ambiguous. This CDR3 comprises 15 residues. In germline, CDR1 is SGHVS, CDR2 FQNEAQ. With 1 base removed from V and 3 bases from J, the gap between germline ends came to 10 bases. The CDR3 nucleotides read TGTGCCAGCAGCTTAGTTTCAGGATTCAATCAGCCCCAGCATTTT. Its protein product is CASSLVSGFNQPQHF.

V is TRBV6-5 and J is TRBJ1-5; D perhaps matches TRBD1 (5 bases). V was cut by 4 bases and J by 2 bases, with 12 bases left in between. The germline V gene encodes CDR1 MNHEY and CDR2 SVGAGI. The CDR3 length is 15 residues. CDR3: CASSSQTEGNQPQHF. The CDR3 region has the DNA TGTGCCAGCAGTTCCCAGACAGAGGGCAATCAGCCCCAGCATTTT.

The V gene is TRBV27, the J gene TRBJ1-5; the D gene is possibly TRBD1 (5 bases). Trimming removed 8 bases at V and 4 bases at J, with 18 bases between. Per germline, CDR1 MNHEY and CDR2 SMNVEV (reference sequence). The CDR3 has 15 residues. The CDR3 loop is CASADSPGLNQPQHF. The CDR3 DNA reads TGTGCCAGCGCCGACAGCCCGGGACTTAATCAGCCCCAGCATTTT.

The chain's CDR3 is CASTPTGSRYEQYF. Written as DNA, the CDR3 is TGTGCCAGCACTCCGACAGGGTCCCGCTACGAGCAGTACTTC. The chain combines TRBV28 with TRBJ2-7; 7 bases fit TRBD1. V lost 7 bases to trimming and J lost 3 bases; unmatched junction nucleotides: 9. The germline CDR1 and CDR2 sequences are MDHEN and SYDVKM. The CDR3 runs 14 residues.

The chain joins TRBV7-2 to TRBJ1-4, with D perhaps TRBD1 (6 bases). V was trimmed by 4 bases and J by 6 bases, leaving 21 bases between them. The CDR3 consists of 17 residues. Germline V gives CDR1 SGHTA, CDR2 FQGNSA. The CDR3 loop reads CASSSYTRQDEDEKLFF. The CDR3 DNA reads as TGTGCCAGCAGCTCCTACACCCGACAGGACGAAGATGAAAAACTGTTTTTT. The whole variable domain, filled in from reference TRBV7-2 and TRBJ1-4, reads GAGVSQSPSNKVTEKGKDVELRCDPISGHTALYWYRQSLGQGLEFLIYFQGNSAPDKSGLPSDRFSAERTGGSVSTLTIQRTQQEDSAVYLCASSSYTRQDEDEKLFFGSGTQLSVL.

The chain carries TRBV30 and TRBJ2-7, with TRBD2 as a possible D gene (5 bases). The CDR3 sequence is 12 residues long. The germline V gene encodes CDR1 GTSNPN and CDR2 SVGIG (reference sequence). The V and J ends lost 8 bases and 0 bases respectively, with 11 bases between them. CDR3 sequence (DNA): TGTGCCACCGGACTGAGCTCCTACGAGCAGTACTTC. Amino acid sequence: CATGLSSYEQYF. The full variable domain, in which reference TRBV30 and TRBJ2-7 provide the parts outside the CDR3, is SQTIHQWPATLVQPVGSPLSLECTVEGTSNPNLYWYRQAAGRGLQLLFYSVGIGQISSEVPQNLSASRPQDRQFILSSKKLLLSDSGFYLCATGLSSYEQYFGPGTRLTVT.

The chain uses TRBV6-6 and TRBJ2-1; no clear D. V was trimmed by 4 bases and J by 8 bases, leaving 3 bases between them. The CDR3 covers 10 residues. CDR1 is MNHNY, CDR2 SVGAGI, per germline (reference sequence). The chain's CDR3 is CASSSYEQFF. The DNA for the CDR3 is TGTGCCAGCAGTTCATATGAGCAGTTCTTC.

The gene calls are TRBV7-9 and TRBJ2-7, with unresolved D. Deletions cut 3 bases from V and 0 bases from J, with 12 bases between. Germline V CDR1 and CDR2: SEHNR, FQNEAQ (reference sequence). The CDR3 is made up of 15 amino acids. CDR3 in amino acids: CASSFSLKASYEQYF. DNA for the CDR3: TGTGCCAGCAGCTTCTCCCTTAAAGCCTCCTACGAGCAGTACTTC.

This sequence joins TRBV5-1 and TRBJ2-1, with TRBD2 matching 10 bases. Germline CDR1 and CDR2: SGHRS and YFSETQ. J gave up 12 bases and V 4 bases, and 13 bases lay outside the gene matches. The CDR3 loop spans 15 amino acids. CDR3 region: CASSPSGGGAEGQFF. Written as DNA, the CDR3 is TGCGCCAGCAGCCCTAGCGGGGGAGGGGCAGAAGGGCAGTTCTTC.

The sample holds one count of this clone. The J gene is TRBJ2-7, the V gene TRBV5-6, with D possibly TRBD1 on 6 matching bases. This CDR3 is built from 13 residues. Germline CDR1 SGHDT, CDR2 YYEEEE. V dropped 3 bases and J dropped 7 bases, with 14 bases sitting between them. CDR3: CASSYTGFFEQYF. The CDR3 region has the DNA TGTGCCAGCAGCTATACAGGGTTTTTTGAGCAGTACTTC.

V usage is TRBV5-6 and J usage is TRBJ2-1, with D unresolved. Germline assignment: CDR1 SGHDT and CDR2 YYEEEE. The CDR3 covers 13 residues. Trimming shortened V by 2 bases and J by 4 bases, and 7 bases separated the two germline ends. The CDR3 sequence is CASSLSSYNEQFF. In DNA, the CDR3 is TGTGCCAGCAGCTTAAGCTCATACAATGAGCAGTTCTTC.

This chain joins TRBV13 and TRBJ1-2; TRBD1 might be the D (5 bases). The CDR3 consists of 16 residues. Trimming took 5 bases from V and 0 from J, leaving 16 bases between them. Germline V gives CDR1 PRHDT, CDR2 FYEKMQ (reference sequence). The CDR3 DNA reads as TGTGCCAGCAGCCCACCCCCGCGACAGACTAACTATGGCTACACCTTC. Amino acid sequence: CASSPPPRQTNYGYTF.

This chain joins TRBV5-1 and TRBJ1-2, with D tentatively TRBD1 (5 bases). CDR3 size: 13 residues. V lost 7 bases and J 6 bases, leaving 16 bases between the germline ends. Germline V CDR1 and CDR2: SGHRS, YFSETQ. The CDR3 spells CASAFAGGDGYTF. The CDR3 DNA is TGCGCCAGCGCCTTCGCCGGGGGGGATGGCTACACCTTC.

This chain links TRBV28 with TRBJ2-7, with D possibly being TRBD1 (5 bases). Between the trimmed V and J ends, which lost 3 bases and 0 bases, there was a span of 9 bases. Germline values: CDR1 MDHEN, CDR2 SYDVKM. The CDR3 length is 14 residues. CDR3 sequence: CASSFLGDSYEQYF. The CDR3 DNA reads as TGTGCCAGCAGTTTCCTAGGGGACTCCTACGAGCAGTACTTC.